The rows below give T cell receptor beta chains drawn from one sample of a study of identical twins. One entry per CDR3 protein results from TCRdb running MiXCR on the 5' RACE reads. The sample lists roughly 1,500,000 distinct CDR3 sequences, about 32% occurring once. The specimen sequenced was cord blood. The receptors were gathered from a newborn girl in good health. The CDR3 runs from the conserved cysteine through the conserved F or W. The order of the fields is D gene, J gene, V gene, clone size, CDR3 protein, CDR3 DNA. The D gene is left open where the match is weak. Clone size is given for some rows only: seen once, a few or many times, or a class if the clone is expanded.

D gene: TRBD2; J gene: TRBJ2-5; V gene: TRBV4-2; clone size: -; CDR3 protein: CASSQEGGLAPPKTQYF; CDR3 DNA: TGTGCCAGCAGCCAAGAAGGGGGACTAGCCCCCCCGAAGACCCAGTACTTC
D gene: TRBD1; J gene: TRBJ1-2; V gene: TRBV10-3; clone size: -; CDR3 protein: CAISESKQGAANYGYTF; CDR3 DNA: TGTGCCATCAGTGAGTCGAAACAGGGGGCAGCTAACTATGGCTACACCTTC
D gene: -; J gene: TRBJ2-7; V gene: TRBV20-1; clone size: many; CDR3 protein: CSASYGSSYEQYF; CDR3 DNA: TGCAGTGCTAGCTATGGCAGCTCCTACGAGCAGTACTTC
D gene: -; J gene: TRBJ2-3; V gene: TRBV5-1; clone size: many; CDR3 protein: CASSLALSTDTQYF; CDR3 DNA: TGTGCCAGCAGTTTAGCTCTAAGCACAGATACGCAGTATTTT
D gene: TRBD2; J gene: TRBJ2-1; V gene: TRBV4-1; clone size: many; CDR3 protein: CASSQGWNGTSGRYNEQFF; CDR3 DNA: TGCGCCAGCAGCCAAGGTTGGAACGGGACTAGCGGGAGGTACAATGAGCAGTTCTTC
D gene: TRBD2; J gene: TRBJ2-7; V gene: TRBV20-1; clone size: few; CDR3 protein: CSATPPTSGSYEQYF; CDR3 DNA: TGCAGTGCTACACCGCCGACTAGCGGGTCCTACGAGCAGTACTTC
D gene: TRBD1; J gene: TRBJ2-7; V gene: TRBV11-2; clone size: few; CDR3 protein: CASSSRTGRGYEQYF; CDR3 DNA: TGTGCCAGCAGCTCCCGGACAGGAAGGGGCTACGAGCAGTACTTC
D gene: TRBD2; J gene: TRBJ2-1; V gene: TRBV6-5; clone size: -; CDR3 protein: CASSYSRSGSSYNEQFF; CDR3 DNA: TGTGCCAGCAGTTACTCGCGTAGCGGGAGCTCCTACAATGAGCAGTTCTTC
D gene: -; J gene: TRBJ1-4; V gene: TRBV20-1; clone size: -; CDR3 protein: CSARLMVGKKLFF; CDR3 DNA: TGCAGTGCTAGACTGATGGTAGGGAAAAAACTGTTTTTT
D gene: -; J gene: TRBJ1-1; V gene: TRBV20-1; clone size: few; CDR3 protein: CSAIRDLNTEAFF; CDR3 DNA: TGCAGTGCTATCAGGGACCTGAACACTGAAGCTTTCTTT
D gene: -; J gene: TRBJ1-1; V gene: TRBV7-9; clone size: few; CDR3 protein: CASSQPREATEAFF; CDR3 DNA: TGTGCCAGCAGCCAACCACGTGAAGCCACTGAAGCTTTCTTT
D gene: -; J gene: TRBJ2-1; V gene: TRBV11-2; clone size: -; CDR3 protein: CASSLVGVMRLGQHEQFF; CDR3 DNA: TGTGCCAGCAGCTTAGTAGGGGTTATGAGACTAGGCCAGCATGAGCAGTTCTTC
D gene: TRBD1; J gene: TRBJ1-4; V gene: TRBV6-5; clone size: -; CDR3 protein: CASSFRQGWEKLFF; CDR3 DNA: TGTGCCAGCAGTTTTAGACAGGGTTGGGAAAAACTGTTTTTT
D gene: TRBD1; J gene: TRBJ1-2; V gene: TRBV7-2; clone size: -; CDR3 protein: CASSYPSTGEQGYTF; CDR3 DNA: TGTGCCAGCAGCTACCCCTCTACAGGGGAGCAAGGCTACACCTTC
D gene: -; J gene: TRBJ2-5; V gene: TRBV25-1; clone size: many; CDR3 protein: CASSDRDYQETQYF; CDR3 DNA: TGTGCCAGCAGTGATCGGGACTACCAAGAGACCCAGTACTTC
D gene: TRBD2; J gene: TRBJ2-1; V gene: TRBV12-3/TRBV12-4; clone size: -; CDR3 protein: CASSPGLAVLNEQFF; CDR3 DNA: TGTGCCAGCAGCCCGGGACTAGCGGTTCTCAATGAGCAGTTCTTC
D gene: -; J gene: TRBJ1-1; V gene: TRBV21-1; clone size: -; CDR3 protein: CASSKSKNLTEAFF; CDR3 DNA: TGTGCCAGCAGCAAATCCAAGAACCTCACTGAAGCTTTCTTT
D gene: -; J gene: TRBJ1-2; V gene: TRBV20-1; clone size: -; CDR3 protein: CSATSPRGVEYGYTF; CDR3 DNA: TGCAGTGCTACTTCTCCTCGGGGGGTGGAATATGGCTACACCTTC
D gene: -; J gene: TRBJ2-1; V gene: TRBV29-1; clone size: -; CDR3 protein: CSGRGSSYNEQFF; CDR3 DNA: TGCAGCGGTCGAGGGAGCTCCTACAATGAGCAGTTCTTC
D gene: TRBD1; J gene: TRBJ2-7; V gene: TRBV18; clone size: -; CDR3 protein: CASSPPAPRGKYEQYF; CDR3 DNA: TGTGCCAGCTCACCACCGGCACCCAGGGGGAAATACGAGCAGTACTTC
D gene: TRBD2; J gene: TRBJ2-5; V gene: TRBV9; clone size: few; CDR3 protein: CASSVGGLAGRETQYF; CDR3 DNA: TGTGCCAGCAGCGTAGGGGGACTAGCGGGTCGAGAGACCCAGTACTTC
D gene: TRBD1; J gene: TRBJ2-1; V gene: TRBV24-1; clone size: few; CDR3 protein: CATSDLADRVVNEQFF; CDR3 DNA: TGTGCCACCAGTGATTTGGCGGACAGGGTTGTCAATGAGCAGTTCTTC
D gene: -; J gene: TRBJ1-5; V gene: TRBV10-3; clone size: -; CDR3 protein: CAIRLDTNQPQHF; CDR3 DNA: TGTGCCATCAGGCTTGATACCAATCAGCCCCAGCATTTT
D gene: -; J gene: TRBJ2-1; V gene: TRBV29-1; clone size: many; CDR3 protein: CSVGGRTQASSSYNEQFF; CDR3 DNA: TGCAGCGTTGGAGGGCGGACTCAAGCCTCCAGCTCCTACAATGAGCAGTTCTTC
D gene: -; J gene: TRBJ2-1; V gene: TRBV20-1; clone size: -; CDR3 protein: CSASAGEQFF; CDR3 DNA: TGCAGTGCTAGTGCCGGTGAGCAGTTCTTC
D gene: -; J gene: TRBJ1-1; V gene: TRBV5-1; clone size: -; CDR3 protein: CASSPRQAENTEAFF; CDR3 DNA: TGCGCCAGCAGCCCCCGACAGGCCGAGAACACTGAAGCTTTCTTT
D gene: -; J gene: TRBJ1-1; V gene: TRBV5-1; clone size: -; CDR3 protein: CASSLEIGRVNTEAFF; CDR3 DNA: TGCGCCAGCAGCCTCGAGATCGGACGGGTGAACACTGAAGCTTTCTTT
D gene: -; J gene: TRBJ1-1; V gene: TRBV29-1; clone size: -; CDR3 protein: CSVVPRLQNTEAFF; CDR3 DNA: TGCAGCGTTGTCCCCCGACTGCAGAACACTGAAGCTTTCTTT
D gene: TRBD2; J gene: TRBJ2-5; V gene: TRBV6-2/TRBV6-3; clone size: few; CDR3 protein: CASSYSRLARGLTQETQYF; CDR3 DNA: TGTGCCAGCAGTTACTCAAGACTAGCTCGGGGCCTCACTCAAGAGACCCAGTACTTC
D gene: -; J gene: TRBJ2-2; V gene: TRBV11-2; clone size: few; CDR3 protein: CASSPDSWNTGELFF; CDR3 DNA: TGTGCCAGCAGCCCGGACAGTTGGAACACCGGGGAGCTGTTTTTT
D gene: -; J gene: TRBJ1-2; V gene: TRBV3-1; clone size: -; CDR3 protein: CASSQELRTHYTF; CDR3 DNA: TGTGCCAGCAGCCAAGAGTTGAGGACCCACTACACCTTC
D gene: -; J gene: TRBJ1-1; V gene: TRBV28; clone size: -; CDR3 protein: CASRHGTANTEAFF; CDR3 DNA: TGTGCCAGCCGACACGGGACGGCGAACACTGAAGCTTTCTTT
D gene: TRBD2; J gene: TRBJ2-1; V gene: TRBV29-1; clone size: many; CDR3 protein: CSVVFGRAINEQFF; CDR3 DNA: TGCAGCGTTGTATTTGGGAGGGCCATCAATGAGCAGTTCTTC
D gene: -; J gene: TRBJ2-3; V gene: TRBV7-2; clone size: -; CDR3 protein: CASSSTGPGRRSRTQYF; CDR3 DNA: TGTGCCAGCAGCTCCACGGGTCCGGGACGGAGGTCGAGGACGCAGTATTTT
D gene: TRBD2; J gene: TRBJ2-7; V gene: TRBV20-1; clone size: -; CDR3 protein: CSARLASGNYEQYF; CDR3 DNA: TGCAGTGCTAGATTGGCTAGCGGGAACTACGAGCAGTACTTC
D gene: -; J gene: TRBJ2-5; V gene: TRBV10-3; clone size: many; CDR3 protein: CAIRADSRQETQYF; CDR3 DNA: TGTGCCATCAGGGCGGACAGTCGGCAAGAGACCCAGTACTTC
D gene: -; J gene: TRBJ2-5; V gene: TRBV5-1; clone size: few; CDR3 protein: CASRPVAKETQYF; CDR3 DNA: TGCGCCAGCAGGCCGGTGGCGAAGGAGACCCAGTACTTC
D gene: -; J gene: TRBJ1-5; V gene: TRBV6-2/TRBV6-3; clone size: few; CDR3 protein: CASSYSISAQPQHF; CDR3 DNA: TGTGCCAGCAGTTACTCGATATCAGCTCAGCCCCAGCATTTT
D gene: -; J gene: TRBJ1-5; V gene: TRBV4-1; clone size: -; CDR3 protein: CASSLVLLSNQPQHF; CDR3 DNA: TGCGCCAGCAGCCTGGTCCTCTTGAGCAATCAGCCCCAGCATTTT